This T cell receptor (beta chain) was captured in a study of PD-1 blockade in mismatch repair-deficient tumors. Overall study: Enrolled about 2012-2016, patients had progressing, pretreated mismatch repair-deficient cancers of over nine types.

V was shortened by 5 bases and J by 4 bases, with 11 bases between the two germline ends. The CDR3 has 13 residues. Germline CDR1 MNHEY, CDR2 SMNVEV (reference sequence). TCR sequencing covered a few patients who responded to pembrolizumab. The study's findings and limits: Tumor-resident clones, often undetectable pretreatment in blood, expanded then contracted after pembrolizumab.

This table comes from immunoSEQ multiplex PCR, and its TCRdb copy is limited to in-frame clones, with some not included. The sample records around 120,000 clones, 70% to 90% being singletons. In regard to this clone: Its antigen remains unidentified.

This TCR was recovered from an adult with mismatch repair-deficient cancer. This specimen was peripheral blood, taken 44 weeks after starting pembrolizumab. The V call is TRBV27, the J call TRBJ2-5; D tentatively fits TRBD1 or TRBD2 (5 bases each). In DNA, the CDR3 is TGTGCCAGCAGTCCGGGGCGGGTAGAGACCCAGTACTTC. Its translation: CASSPGRVETQYF.